Presented here are 21 T cell receptor beta chains from one specimen sequenced in a study of blood T cell repertoires in COVID-19. Sequencing was performed with immunoSEQ multiplex PCR; in TCRdb, only in-frame clones are kept and a portion is missing. The table has around 250,000 clones, roughly 82% seen once. The sample comprised peripheral blood. The receptors were sampled from a woman older than 75 with COVID-19, enrolled during active disease.

CDR3 sequence (DNA): TGTGCCAGCAGTCCCCTGGGCGGGGGGAGCTCCTACAATGAGCAGTTCTTC. It specifies CASSPLGGGSSYNEQFF. V usage is TRBV6-6 and J usage is TRBJ2-1; 8 bases align to TRBD2. The CDR3 length is 17 residues. V was pared by 5 bases and J by 0 bases, with 9 bases of the junction left unmatched. The germline CDR1 and CDR2 sequences are MNHNY and SVGAGI (reference sequence).

The chain couples TRBV7-2 to TRBJ2-1, with 10 bases fitting TRBD2. Per germline, CDR1 SGHTA and CDR2 FQGNSA. The CDR3 is 15 amino acids. The V gene end was trimmed by 4 bases and the J gene end by 4 bases; junction bases not matched to a gene: 4. The CDR3 bases are TGTGCCAGCAGCTCGGCTAGCGGGGGTTACAATGAGCAGTTCTTC. Translated: CASSSASGGYNEQFF. The variable domain in full, with the rest retrieved from reference TRBV7-2 and TRBJ2-1, is GAGVSQSPSNKVTEKGKDVELRCDPISGHTALYWYRQSLGQGLEFLIYFQGNSAPDKSGLPSDRFSAERTGGSVSTLTIQRTQQEDSAVYLCASSSASGGYNEQFFGPGTRLTVL.

The sample holds a few counts of this clone. J is TRBJ1-1 and V is TRBV5-6, with D unresolved. V was pared by 3 bases and J by 5 bases, with 20 bases between. In germline, CDR1 is SGHDT, CDR2 YYEEEE. The CDR3 consists of 16 residues. The CDR3: CASSWALEEGRTEAFF. In DNA form, the CDR3 reads TGTGCCAGCAGCTGGGCCCTAGAAGAGGGTAGGACTGAAGCTTTCTTT.

About this clone: Compared with germline, one end of the junction differs, possibly owing to a read error. J is TRBJ2-3 and V is TRBV7-9; TRBD2 might be the D (5 bases). The germline gives CDR1 SEHNR, CDR2 FQNEAQ (reference sequence). This CDR3 has 16 residues. This CDR3 is CASGLIRRTSTDTQYF. The CDR3 DNA is TGTGCCAGCGGCTTAATTCGCAGGACTAGCACAGATACGCAGTATTTT.

CDR3 in DNA: TGCGCCAGCAGCTTGCCCCAGGGGTCTGAAGCTTTCTTT. It translates to CASSLPQGSEAFF. The chain combines TRBV5-1 with TRBJ1-1, with D possibly being TRBD1 (6 bases). The V end lost 1 base, the J end lost 6 bases, and 10 bases lay between the germline ends. CDR3 size: 13 residues. The germline V gene encodes CDR1 SGHRS and CDR2 YFSETQ.

The sample holds a few counts of this clone. The chain couples TRBV6-4 to TRBJ1-2; TRBD1 is a possible D gene (5 bases). The CDR3 length is 12 residues. The germline V and J ends were trimmed by 0 bases and 7 bases, with 6 bases remaining between them. Germline loops: CDR1 MRHNA, CDR2 SNTAGT. The chain's CDR3 is CASSDSQGGYTF. CDR3 coding DNA: TGTGCCAGCAGTGACTCGCAGGGTGGCTACACCTTC.

This sequence joins TRBV7-9 and TRBJ1-4, with D unclear. Looked up from germline, CDR1 is SEHNR and CDR2 is FQNEAQ (reference sequence). Trimming removed 2 bases from V and 8 bases from J, with 15 bases in between. The CDR3 is 15 amino acids. Here the CDR3 DNA reads TGTGCCAGCAGCTTAATGAGGGAAACATGGGAAAAACTGTTTTTT. Residues: CASSLMRETWEKLFF.

This chain uses TRBV5-1 with TRBJ2-7, with 11 bases lining up with TRBD2. This CDR3 is built from 15 residues. Germline V gives CDR1 SGHRS, CDR2 YFSETQ. V lost 3 bases, J lost 2 bases, and 4 bases stayed unmatched. CDR3 in amino acids: CASSSTTSGAYEQYF. The CDR3 DNA sequence: TGCGCCAGCAGCTCTACGACTAGCGGGGCCTACGAGCAGTACTTC. Complete variable domain (other parts from reference TRBV5-1 and TRBJ2-7): KAGVTQTPRYLIKTRGQQVTLSCSPISGHRSVSWYQQTPGQGLQFLFEYFSETQRNKGNFPGRFSGRQFSNSRSEMNVSTLELGDSALYLCASSSTTSGAYEQYFGPGTRLTVT.

The chain is built from TRBV6-2 or TRBV6-3 and TRBJ1-1; D not certain. Germline V gene lookup returns CDR1 MNHEY and CDR2 SVGEGT. This CDR3 comprises 15 residues. The V gene lost 5 bases and the J gene lost 0 bases, with 13 bases spanning the gap. The CDR3 here is CASSPPEEMNTEAFF. CDR3 sequence (DNA): TGTGCCAGCAGTCCCCCCGAGGAAATGAACACTGAAGCTTTCTTT.

CDR3 nucleotides: TGTGCCAGCAGGGACAGCCTTCATGGCTACACCTTC. As protein: CASRDSLHGYTF. The genes are TRBV6-5 and TRBJ1-2; perhaps TRBD1 as D (6 bases). The CDR3 spans 12 residues. Per germline, CDR1 MNHEY and CDR2 SVGAGI. Between the trimmed V and J ends, which lost 6 bases and 6 bases, there was a span of 11 bases.

This clone appeared once. This sample includes further DNA sequences coding for the same CDR3. This chain joins TRBV7-9 and TRBJ1-4; 9 bases agree with TRBD1. The V gene end was trimmed by 6 bases and the J gene end by 7 bases; junction bases not matched to a gene: 6. Germline CDR1 and CDR2: SEHNR and FQNEAQ (reference sequence). This CDR3 comprises 14 residues. CDR3 coding DNA: TGTGCCAGCAGTTCGGGACAGGGTGGTGAAAAACTGTTTTTT. Encoded protein: CASSSGQGGEKLFF. The whole variable domain, remainder taken from reference TRBV7-9 and TRBJ1-4, is DTGVSQNPRHKITKRGQNVTFRCDPISEHNRLYWYRQTLGQGPEFLTYFQNEAQLEKSRLLSDRFSAERPKGSFSTLEIQRTEQGDSAMYLCASSSGQGGEKLFFGSGTQLSVL.

This chain connects TRBV7-2 to TRBJ1-1, with unresolved D. Germline CDR1 is SGHTA and CDR2 is FQGNSA. This CDR3 has 14 residues. V was clipped by 8 bases and J by 3 bases, with 16 bases between them. The CDR3 coding sequence is TGTGCCAGCGGCCCCTTCCGGGGAGACACTGAAGCTTTCTTT. Translated: CASGPFRGDTEAFF.

The CDR3: CASSSKETEAFF. As DNA, the CDR3 is TGTGCCAGCAGTTCTAAAGAGACTGAAGCTTTCTTT. The chain carries TRBV6-6 and TRBJ1-1; D unresolved. Germline V lookup: CDR1 MNHNY, CDR2 SVGAGI (reference sequence). Trimming cost V 4 bases and J 5 bases, with 8 bases left between them. The CDR3 runs 12 residues.

This chain joins TRBV10-3 and TRBJ2-5, with D possibly matching TRBD2 (6 bases). V was clipped by 3 bases and J by 2 bases, with 13 bases between them. Looked up from germline, CDR1 is ENHRY and CDR2 is SYGVKD. The CDR3 length is 15 residues. CDR3 DNA sequence: TGTGCCATCAGTGACCATGGAGGGCTGCAAGAGACCCAGTACTTC. It encodes CAISDHGGLQETQYF.

This clone was seen just once. This chain connects TRBV28 to TRBJ1-5; maybe TRBD1 (5 bases). V lost 6 bases and J lost 4, with 19 bases in between. CDR3 length: 16 amino acids. CDR1 is MDHEN and CDR2 is SYDVKM in the germline V gene. CDR3 region: CASSPWGGDGNQPQHF. The CDR3 region has the DNA TGTGCCAGCAGCCCCTGGGGCGGGGACGGTAATCAGCCCCAGCATTTT. The entire variable domain, with the rest obtained from reference TRBV28 and TRBJ1-5, is as follows: DVKVTQSSRYLVKRTGEKVFLECVQDMDHENMFWYRQDPGLGLRLIYFSYDVKMKEKGDIPEGYSVSREKKERFSLILESASTNQTSMYLCASSPWGGDGNQPQHFGDGTRLSIL.

The chain is built from TRBV25-1 and TRBJ2-5; TRBD1 matches 8 bases. This CDR3 region has 16 residues. The germline V gene has CDR1 MGHDK and CDR2 SYGVNS. V lost 1 base to trimming and J lost 4 bases; unmatched junction nucleotides: 8. This chain's CDR3 is CASSESAGGWGETQYF. The CDR3 DNA is TGTGCCAGCAGTGAATCGGCAGGGGGCTGGGGAGAGACCCAGTACTTC.

The gene calls are TRBV2 and TRBJ2-7, with 8 bases aligning to TRBD2. CDR3 length: 14 residues. J lost 4 bases, V lost 4 bases, and 6 bases had no gene match. Looked up from germline, CDR1 is SNHLY and CDR2 is FYNNEI. The CDR3 nucleotides read TGTGCCAGCAGTGTCGGGAGGGATAGTTACGAGCAGTACTTC. It specifies CASSVGRDSYEQYF.

The genes are TRBV5-4 and TRBJ2-3; TRBD2 aligns across 10 bases. The trim removed 0 bases at V and 0 bases at J, leaving 1 base unmatched. CDR1 and CDR2 (germline): SGHNT, YYREEE (reference sequence). The CDR3 length is 16 residues. As DNA, the CDR3 is TGTGCCAGCAGCTTGGGGACTAGCGGTAGCACAGATACGCAGTATTTT. Protein product: CASSLGTSGSTDTQYF. Filled out from reference TRBV5-4 and TRBJ2-3, the complete variable domain reads ETGVTQSPTHLIKTRGQQVTLRCSSQSGHNTVSWYQQALGQGPQFIFQYYREEENGRGNFPPRFSGLQFPNYSSELNVNALELDDSALYLCASSLGTSGSTDTQYFGPGTRLTVL.

This chain joins TRBV7-9 and TRBJ1-1, with 8 positions matching TRBD1. Trimming at V came to 5 bases and at J to 3 bases, leaving 5 bases not matched to a gene. Germline lookup yields CDR1 SEHNR and CDR2 FQNEAQ (reference sequence). The CDR3 sequence is 14 residues long. The CDR3 DNA reads TGTGCCAGCAGCCGACAGGGGACATACACTGAAGCTTTCTTT. This encodes CASSRQGTYTEAFF.

This clone was seen a few times. The chain has TRBV30 and TRBJ1-1; TRBD1 matches at 9 bases. Germline V lookup: CDR1 GTSNPN, CDR2 SVGIG (reference sequence). V trimming: 0 bases; J trimming: 1 base; junction bases outside the gene matches: 3. This CDR3 spans 15 amino acids. The chain's CDR3 is CAWSVQGAKNTEAFF. The CDR3, as DNA: TGTGCCTGGAGTGTACAGGGGGCAAAGAACACTGAAGCTTTCTTT.

This clone has more than one count but fewer than ten. The genes are TRBV28 and TRBJ1-2; the match to TRBD1 covers 7 bases. The CDR3 length is 13 residues. Per germline, CDR1 MDHEN and CDR2 SYDVKM. The V and J ends lost 6 bases and 6 bases, in that order; junction bases with no gene match: 7. In DNA form, the CDR3 reads TGTGCCAGCAGATCCGACAGGGAAAATGGCTACACCTTC. Translating gives CASRSDRENGYTF.